The 10 T cell receptor beta chains below were found in one sample sequenced in a study of cytomegalovirus exposure and HLA in healthy donors. PCR used 60 Vbeta primers and 13 Jbeta primers. Sequencing was performed with immunoSEQ multiplex PCR; in TCRdb, only in-frame clones are kept and a portion is missing. The repertoire has 95,000 to 150,000 clones, approximately 69% of them found once; the top ten carry 3.5% to 4.5%. Sequenced sample: PBMCs. Receptors were obtained from a man in his forties in good health and CMV-seropositive.

This chain uses TRBV5-6 with TRBJ1-5; TRBD1 might be the D (6 bases). Trimming took 4 bases from V and 0 from J, leaving 20 bases between them. The CDR3 runs 18 residues. Germline V gene sequence: CDR1 SGHDT, CDR2 YYEEEE. CDR3 nucleotide sequence: TGTGCCAGCAGCCCGCGGGGGGGGGCCCTACATAGCAATCAGCCCCAGCATTTT. This gives the protein CASSPRGGALHSNQPQHF.

V gene TRBV6-4 combines with J gene TRBJ2-3, with 11 bases aligning to TRBD2. V shed 6 bases, J shed 6 bases, and the junction held 11 bases outside the gene matches. Germline V gene sequence: CDR1 MRHNA, CDR2 SNTAGT. The CDR3 covers 16 residues. CDR3 sequence: CASRRLAGSVGDTQYF. DNA for the CDR3: TGTGCCAGCAGGAGACTAGCGGGAAGCGTCGGGGATACGCAGTATTTT.

The CDR3 sequence is CASSLAVGGRVDTGELFF. CDR3 in DNA: TGCGCCAGCAGCTTGGCCGTAGGCGGGAGGGTCGACACCGGGGAGCTGTTTTTT. This rearrangement joins TRBV5-1 to TRBJ2-2; 9 nucleotides match TRBD2. With 0 bases clipped from V and 3 bases from J, the junction kept 9 bases outside the gene matches. The CDR3 spans 18 residues. Germline lookup yields CDR1 SGHRS and CDR2 YFSETQ.

This clone was picked up a small number of times. The rearrangement joins TRBV4-1 to TRBJ2-7, with 9 bases lining up with TRBD1. Germline CDR1 MGHRA, CDR2 YSYEKL. The CDR3 contains 15 residues. The V gene end was trimmed by 3 bases and the J gene end by 2 bases; junction bases not matched to a gene: 5. CDR3 bases: TGCGCCAGCAGCCACTCGGGACAGGGCGCCTACGAGCAGTACTTC. Translating it yields CASSHSGQGAYEQYF.

The chain employs TRBV10-3 and TRBJ1-2; 10 positions agree with TRBD1. Germline V gene lookup returns CDR1 ENHRY and CDR2 SYGVKD. The CDR3 covers 15 residues. Trimming removed 5 bases from V and 9 bases from J; junction bases left unmatched: 12. The CDR3 protein is CAISLPGQGSPSYTF. The CDR3, as DNA: TGTGCCATCAGTTTGCCGGGACAGGGGTCCCCCAGCTACACCTTC.

The rearrangement joins TRBV5-8 to TRBJ2-1, with TRBD1 as a possible D gene (5 bases). Trimming took 0 bases from V and 4 from J, leaving 14 bases between them. CDR1 SGHTS and CDR2 YDEGEE come from the germline V gene. CDR3 length equals 16 residues. The CDR3 protein is CASSLGAGSKYNEQFF. The CDR3 bases are TGTGCCAGCAGCTTGGGGGCAGGGTCGAAGTACAATGAGCAGTTCTTC.

The gene calls are TRBV9 and TRBJ1-6; TRBD1 matches 7 bases. The junction had 4 bases not matched to a gene; V was cut back by 2 bases and J by 2 bases. CDR1 SGDLS and CDR2 YYNGEE come from the germline V gene. This CDR3 is 16 amino acids long. This CDR3 reads CASSVSDRAYNSPLHF. In DNA form, the CDR3 reads TGTGCCAGCAGCGTCAGTGACAGGGCCTATAATTCACCCCTCCACTTT.

The chain uses TRBV6-5 and TRBJ2-2, with TRBD1 matching 10 bases. Germline trimming cut 6 bases from V and 5 bases from J; bases unmatched to any gene: 3. The CDR3 has 14 residues. CDR1 MNHEY and CDR2 SVGAGI come from the germline V gene. In DNA, the CDR3 is TGTGCCAGCAGCCGACAGGGGGCGACCGGGGAGCTGTTTTTT. Translated: CASSRQGATGELFF.

The V call is TRBV4-1, the J call TRBJ1-2, with 9 nucleotides matching TRBD1. The CDR3 is 17 residues long. Germline CDR1 is MGHRA and CDR2 is YSYEKL. Trimming at V came to 0 bases and at J to 4 bases, leaving 9 bases not matched to a gene. The CDR3 DNA follows: TGCGCCAGCAGCCAAGATCCAAGGACAGGGGCCCCCTATGGCTACACCTTC. This translates into CASSQDPRTGAPYGYTF.

This rearrangement joins TRBV19 to TRBJ2-5; TRBD1 matches 8 bases. This CDR3 is 18 amino acids long. The germline CDR1 and CDR2 sequences are LNHDA and SQIVND (reference sequence). The junction had 13 bases not matched to a gene; V was cut back by 0 bases and J by 4 bases. This CDR3 is CASSIDANRGALGETQYF. For the CDR3, the DNA is TGTGCCAGTAGTATAGATGCCAACAGGGGGGCCCTAGGAGAGACCCAGTACTTC.